A single sample is the source of the 7 T cell receptor beta chains below, sequenced in a study of blood T cell repertoires in COVID-19. Data came from immunoSEQ multiplex PCR; TCRdb stores just in-frame clones and leaves some out. The table shows over 150,000 clones, with approximately 81% occurring only once. Material: peripheral blood. The receptors were gathered from a woman between 55 and 75 years old with COVID-19, enrolled during active disease.

The chain employs TRBV5-6 and TRBJ1-6; TRBD1 is a possible D gene (6 bases). This CDR3 spans 15 amino acids. CDR1 is SGHDT and CDR2 is YYEEEE in the germline V gene. V lost 5 bases to trimming and J lost 6 bases, with 15 bases between them. DNA for the CDR3: TGTGCCAGCAGTCCTACGGACAGCCTTAATTCACCCCTCCACTTT. Translated, it gives CASSPTDSLNSPLHF.

The V gene is TRBV21-1, the J gene TRBJ2-2; TRBD1 is the table's D call and was not checked against the DNA. TRBV21-1 is tagged as a pseudogene. The CDR3 runs 17 residues. The CDR3 loop is CASSKDSTGANTGELFF. In DNA, the CDR3 is TGTGCCAGCAGCAAGGACTCGACAGGGGCGAACACCGGGGAGCTGTTTTTT.

The table lists this clone with a few counts. The chain joins TRBV6-5 to TRBJ1-2; TRBD1 matches at 10 bases. The length of the CDR3 is 13 residues. Trimming at V came to 4 bases and at J to 6 bases, leaving 2 bases not matched to a gene. Germline assignment: CDR1 MNHEY and CDR2 SVGAGI. DNA of the CDR3: TGTGCCAGCAGTTTGACAGGGGGCAATGGCTACACCTTC. Encoded protein: CASSLTGGNGYTF.

This chain connects TRBV7-3 to TRBJ2-2; possibly TRBD2 for D (5 bases). The germline gives CDR1 SGHTA, CDR2 FQGTGA. V was shortened by 5 bases and J by 5 bases, with 9 bases between the two germline ends. CDR3 length: 13 amino acids. The CDR3 reads CASSGRYTGELFF. The CDR3 nucleotides are TGTGCCAGCAGCGGGAGATATACCGGGGAGCTGTTTTTT.

The chain is built from TRBV15 and TRBJ1-1, with TRBD1 as a possible D gene (6 bases). Germline V gene lookup returns CDR1 LNHNV and CDR2 YYDKDF (reference sequence). This CDR3 has 15 amino acids. Trimming took 1 base from V and 6 from J, leaving 15 bases between them. The CDR3 reads CATSRGSQGQAEAFF. The CDR3 DNA follows: TGTGCCACCAGCAGAGGGTCACAGGGACAAGCTGAAGCTTTCTTT.

The chain has TRBV7-9 and TRBJ1-2; 7 bases match TRBD1. After removal of 5 bases from V and 0 bases from J, the junction contained 9 bases not matched to a gene. The germline V gene has CDR1 SEHNR and CDR2 FQNEAQ (reference sequence). The CDR3 is 16 residues long. CDR3 loop: CASSTSRDSTNYGYTF. CDR3 bases: TGTGCCAGCAGCACGTCCCGGGACAGCACTAACTATGGCTACACCTTC.

This chain links TRBV18 with TRBJ1-2; D gene uncertain. The CDR3 loop spans 14 amino acids. Trimming took 6 bases from V and 1 from J, leaving 12 bases between them. Germline values: CDR1 KGHSH, CDR2 LQKENI. DNA of the CDR3: TGTGCCAGCTCCGGGTACGGACTTAACTATGGCTACACCTTC. This codes for CASSGYGLNYGYTF.